A selection of T cell receptor beta chains follows, all from one sample in a study of beta chain features in type 1 diabetes. The protocol was immunoSEQ multiplex PCR, while the TCRdb copy is restricted to in-frame clones and leaves out a portion. The sample records about 300,000 clones, roughly 8% being singletons. Sequenced sample: central memory CD4+ T cells from blood. The receptor source for this set is a woman aged 18-29 years in good health. The CDR3 runs from the conserved cysteine through the conserved F or W. The order of the fields is CDR3 DNA, CDR3 protein, V gene, D gene, clone size, J gene. A D gene is named only where the DNA matches it firmly. The size of a clone is reported for some rows only, either as once, few or many, or as a class for expanded clones.

DNA: TGTGCCAGCAGTTACTCTCGGTCCCTCGGGAAACTGTTTTTT; CDR3: CASSYSRSLGKLFF; V: TRBV6-5; D: .; size: .; J: TRBJ1-4
DNA: TGTGCCAGCAGTTTATTCCCATCCAACAATCAGCCCCAGCATTTT; CDR3: CASSLFPSNNQPQHF; V: TRBV28; D: .; size: many; J: TRBJ1-5
DNA: TGTGCCAGCGTGGGTAGTGGGGCCAACGTCCTGACTTTC; CDR3: CASVGSGANVLTF; V: TRBV6-1; D: .; size: few; J: TRBJ2-6
DNA: TGTGCCAGCAGCACAGGCCGAGCCCGGGAGCGCGAGGAGACCCAGTACTTC; CDR3: CASSTGRAREREETQYF; V: TRBV21-1; D: .; size: .; J: TRBJ2-5
DNA: TGTGCCAGCAGGGGGTACGGAGATACGCAGTATTTT; CDR3: CASRGYGDTQYF; V: TRBV6-5; D: .; size: few; J: TRBJ2-3
DNA: TGCGCCAGCAGCTCCTCGGCATCGAACTACAATGAGCAGTTCTTC; CDR3: CASSSSASNYNEQFF; V: TRBV5-1; D: .; size: many; J: TRBJ2-1
DNA: TGCAGCGTTGAAGAATGGAGTAAGGGACAAGAAGCTTTCTTT; CDR3: CSVEEWSKGQEAFF; V: TRBV29-1; D: .; size: few; J: TRBJ1-1
DNA: TGTGCCAGCAGTCCGGGGGCCTCCTACGAGCAGTACTTC; CDR3: CASSPGASYEQYF; V: TRBV7-2; D: .; size: .; J: TRBJ2-7
DNA: TGTGCCAGCAGCTTGGACACTCACACTGAAGCTTTCTTT; CDR3: CASSLDTHTEAFF; V: TRBV5-4; D: .; size: .; J: TRBJ1-1
DNA: TGTGCCAGCAGCACCCGACAGGGCCACTATGGCTACACCTTC; CDR3: CASSTRQGHYGYTF; V: TRBV14; D: TRBD1; size: few; J: TRBJ1-2
DNA: TGCGCCAGCAGCCAAGGAATCGGGACGGCAGCTAACTATGGCTACACCTTC; CDR3: CASSQGIGTAANYGYTF; V: TRBV4-3; D: .; size: .; J: TRBJ1-2
DNA: TGTGCCAGCAGCTTATCGAGCGGGAGTCGGGTTAAGCAGTTCTTC; CDR3: CASSLSSGSRVKQFF; V: TRBV7-2; D: TRBD2; size: few; J: TRBJ2-1
DNA: TGTGCCAGCAGCCACCTGGGGCGAGGAGGCAATGAGCAGTTCTTC; CDR3: CASSHLGRGGNEQFF; V: TRBV14; D: .; size: many; J: TRBJ2-1
DNA: TGTGCCAGTAGTATACGGACTAGCTCCAGCACAGATACGCAGTATTTT; CDR3: CASSIRTSSSTDTQYF; V: TRBV19; D: TRBD2; size: .; J: TRBJ2-3
DNA: TGTGCCTGGAGTCCCCGACGTGACGGGGGGGATGAGCAGTTCTTC; CDR3: CAWSPRRDGGDEQFF; V: TRBV30; D: TRBD2; size: few; J: TRBJ2-1
DNA: TGTGCCAGCAGCTTTGAGGGAGCCTATTCCTACGAGCAGTACTTC; CDR3: CASSFEGAYSYEQYF; V: TRBV7-9; D: .; size: few; J: TRBJ2-7
DNA: TGTGCCAGCAGTGAACAGGGGTTAAACACCGGGGAGCTGTTTTTT; CDR3: CASSEQGLNTGELFF; V: TRBV2; D: .; size: .; J: TRBJ2-2
DNA: TGTGCCAGCAGCTTGTGGGTCGGGGGAACTAATGAAAAACTGTTTTTT; CDR3: CASSLWVGGTNEKLFF; V: TRBV5-4; D: .; size: .; J: TRBJ1-4
DNA: TGCGCCAGCAGCTCCCGTCTAGCGGGGGGGCAGGATACGCAGTATTTT; CDR3: CASSSRLAGGQDTQYF; V: TRBV5-1; D: TRBD2; size: .; J: TRBJ2-3
DNA: TGCAGTGCTAGTAAGGGGGGCGGCTACACCTTC; CDR3: CSASKGGGYTF; V: TRBV20-1; D: .; size: .; J: TRBJ1-2
DNA: TGCGCCAGCACCCTGCTCCCCATGGGAAACACTGAAGCTTTCTTT; CDR3: CASTLLPMGNTEAFF; V: TRBV5-1; D: .; size: .; J: TRBJ1-1
DNA: TGCGCCAGCAGCCAACGGGTCTACAATGAGCAGTTCTTC; CDR3: CASSQRVYNEQFF; V: TRBV4-3; D: .; size: few; J: TRBJ2-1
DNA: TGTGCTAGTGGGCCTTCCAAAGAGACCCAGTACTTC; CDR3: CASGPSKETQYF; V: TRBV12-5; D: .; size: few; J: TRBJ2-5
DNA: TGTGCCAGCAGCTCGGACGGGCGGACCGGGGAGCTGTTTTTT; CDR3: CASSSDGRTGELFF; V: TRBV7-3; D: .; size: .; J: TRBJ2-2
DNA: TGTGCCAGCAGTTTTAACAGGGGGCAGGAGACCCAGTACTTC; CDR3: CASSFNRGQETQYF; V: TRBV7-2; D: TRBD1; size: few; J: TRBJ2-5
DNA: TGTGCCAGCAGCCCCATCACAGCGAACACTGAAGCTTTCTTT; CDR3: CASSPITANTEAFF; V: TRBV5-4; D: .; size: few; J: TRBJ1-1
DNA: TGTGCCAGCTCACCAATCAACCCTACGCCTGAAGCTTTCTTT; CDR3: CASSPINPTPEAFF; V: TRBV18; D: .; size: .; J: TRBJ1-1
DNA: TGTGCCAGCAGCCCCCAACCCTTAGCGGGGAGCACAGATACGCAGTATTTT; CDR3: CASSPQPLAGSTDTQYF; V: TRBV7-2; D: TRBD2; size: many; J: TRBJ2-3
DNA: TGTGCCAGCAGCGTAGACGTCGGACGTGGCTATGGCTACACCTTC; CDR3: CASSVDVGRGYGYTF; V: TRBV9; D: .; size: few; J: TRBJ1-2
DNA: TGTGCCAGCAGCGATTATCGTGGCTACACCTTC; CDR3: CASSDYRGYTF; V: TRBV7-9; D: .; size: few; J: TRBJ1-2
DNA: TGTGCCAGCAGCCCCGGATTGTCCCGTAGCACAGATACGCAGTATTTT; CDR3: CASSPGLSRSTDTQYF; V: TRBV9; D: .; size: .; J: TRBJ2-3
DNA: TGTGCCAGCAGCAAAGTCGGCAGGGGCCGAACTAATGAAAAACTGTTTTTT; CDR3: CASSKVGRGRTNEKLFF; V: TRBV21-1; D: .; size: few; J: TRBJ1-4
DNA: TGCGCCAGCAGGATGGGTTCGGGACAGGGTCCAGATACGCAGTATTTT; CDR3: CASRMGSGQGPDTQYF; V: TRBV5-1; D: TRBD1; size: few; J: TRBJ2-3
DNA: TGCGCCAGCAGCCTTAATCCCAGGTCCTACGAGCAGTACTTC; CDR3: CASSLNPRSYEQYF; V: TRBV4-3; D: .; size: .; J: TRBJ2-7
DNA: TGTGCCAGCAGCTTAGTCGGGGGGGAAGAGCCCCAGCATTTT; CDR3: CASSLVGGEEPQHF; V: TRBV7-2; D: .; size: few; J: TRBJ1-5
DNA: TGCGCCAGCAGCTTGGATGCAGGGCAGGGCTACACCTTC; CDR3: CASSLDAGQGYTF; V: TRBV5-1; D: .; size: few; J: TRBJ1-2
DNA: TGTGCCAGCAGCACCGACAGGGAAAATGAAAAACTGTTTTTT; CDR3: CASSTDRENEKLFF; V: TRBV7-9; D: TRBD1; size: many; J: TRBJ1-4
DNA: TGTGCCAGCAGTGATGACAGGGGAGGCAATCAGCCCCAGCATTTT; CDR3: CASSDDRGGNQPQHF; V: TRBV27; D: TRBD1; size: .; J: TRBJ1-5
DNA: TGTGCCAGCAGCCGACAGGGTTTATATCTGGATGAGCAGTTCTTC; CDR3: CASSRQGLYLDEQFF; V: TRBV7-9; D: TRBD1; size: few; J: TRBJ2-1
DNA: TGCGCCAGCAGCCAGGGGGGGGCCCAGCCCCAGCATTTT; CDR3: CASSQGGAQPQHF; V: TRBV4-1; D: .; size: .; J: TRBJ1-5
DNA: TGCGCCAGCAGTCGAGGAGGACAGGGGGCAAACGGGGAGCTGTTTTTT; CDR3: CASSRGGQGANGELFF; V: TRBV23-1; D: TRBD1; size: few; J: TRBJ2-2
DNA: TGTGCCAGCAGCCTCCAAGTTTCAGGGGACACTGAAGCTTTCTTT; CDR3: CASSLQVSGDTEAFF; V: TRBV7-3; D: .; size: few; J: TRBJ1-1
DNA: TGTGCTAGCAGCTTAGAGGTGGGAGCCCACAATGAGCAGTTCTTC; CDR3: CASSLEVGAHNEQFF; V: TRBV7-7; D: .; size: .; J: TRBJ2-1
DNA: TGTGCCAGCAGCTTAAGGGCCGGTTCCGGGGGCTCCTACGAGCAGTACTTC; CDR3: CASSLRAGSGGSYEQYF; V: TRBV7-2; D: .; size: .; J: TRBJ2-7
DNA: TGCGCCAGCAGCTTGGACGGCGGACAGGGAAATTCACCCCTCCACTTT; CDR3: CASSLDGGQGNSPLHF; V: TRBV5-1; D: TRBD1; size: few; J: TRBJ1-6
DNA: TGCAGCGTACAGACCAGTAATGAAAAACTGTTTTTT; CDR3: CSVQTSNEKLFF; V: TRBV29-1; D: .; size: few; J: TRBJ1-4
DNA: TGCAGCGTTGTTTACAGGGTCGGACAGCCCCAGCATTTT; CDR3: CSVVYRVGQPQHF; V: TRBV29-1; D: .; size: .; J: TRBJ1-5
DNA: TGTGCCAGCAGTTACTCCGAAAATCAGCCCCAGCATTTT; CDR3: CASSYSENQPQHF; V: TRBV6-5; D: .; size: .; J: TRBJ1-5
DNA: TGTGCCGCATCTGGGGGCTATGGCTACACCTTC; CDR3: CAASGGYGYTF; V: TRBV6-5; D: .; size: few; J: TRBJ1-2
DNA: TGTGCCAGCAGCTTATCGGGAGGGCTCTACGAGCAGTACTTC; CDR3: CASSLSGGLYEQYF; V: TRBV7-2; D: TRBD2; size: .; J: TRBJ2-7
DNA: TGTGCCAGCAGCGCACCTAGCGGGGGGGCCAGGGGAGAGACCCAGTACTTC; CDR3: CASSAPSGGARGETQYF; V: TRBV7-2; D: TRBD2; size: few; J: TRBJ2-5
DNA: TGTGCCAGCGCCCAAGGTGGGACCGGGGAGCTGTTTTTT; CDR3: CASAQGGTGELFF; V: TRBV7-3; D: .; size: .; J: TRBJ2-2
DNA: TGTGCCAGCAGTTACTCCAGCCATATTAAGGACGAGCAGTACTTC; CDR3: CASSYSSHIKDEQYF; V: TRBV6-6; D: .; size: .; J: TRBJ2-7
DNA: TGTGCCAGCAGCTTAGGGGCGGGATACACAGATACGCAGTATTTT; CDR3: CASSLGAGYTDTQYF; V: TRBV7-8; D: .; size: few; J: TRBJ2-3
DNA: TGTGCCAGTAGTACGCGGGATGATGAAAAACTGTTTTTT; CDR3: CASSTRDDEKLFF; V: TRBV19; D: .; size: .; J: TRBJ1-4